This entry lists 18 T cell receptor beta chains sequenced from one sample in a study of spatial heterogeneity in lung cancer. The time point denotes: sample taken at primary tumor resection. TCRdb analysed the 5' RACE reads with MiXCR anew, one entry per CDR3 protein. The data show approximately 40,000 distinct CDR3 sequences, about 7.7% seen once. Sequenced material: PBMCs, taken at surgery. The receptors originated from a female donor with early-stage non-small cell lung cancer.

This clonotype came up many times. The CDR3 sequence: CSVETGSTDTQYF. The CDR3 coding sequence is TGCAGCGTGGAGACAGGGAGCACAGATACGCAGTATTTT. The chain links TRBV29-1 to TRBJ2-3; 7 bases agree with TRBD1. The CDR3 totals 13 residues. Germline-derived CDR1 and CDR2 are SQVTM and ANQGSEA. V lost 6 bases, J lost 0 bases, and 3 bases stayed unmatched.

At least ten counts were recorded for this clonotype. The chain joins TRBV4-3 to TRBJ2-6; D is unresolved. The CDR3 extends over 16 amino acids. V was shortened by 0 bases and J by 5 bases, with 11 bases between the two germline ends. Looked up from germline, CDR1 is LGHNA and CDR2 is YSLEER. The CDR3 protein is CASSQEPAVRANVLTF. The CDR3 DNA reads TGCGCCAGCAGCCAAGAGCCAGCCGTGCGGGCCAACGTCCTGACTTTC.

This clonotype was seen many times. The chain uses TRBV20-1 and TRBJ2-1; 13 bases fit TRBD2. With 0 bases clipped from V and 7 bases from J, the junction kept 3 bases outside the gene matches. Germline CDR1 and CDR2: DFQATT and SNEGSKA (reference sequence). The CDR3 has 15 residues. The DNA for the CDR3 is TGCAGTGCTAGAGATCTACTAGCGGGGGGGAATGAGCAGTTCTTC. It codes for CSARDLLAGGNEQFF.

The CDR3 here is CSANRGLYQETQYF. CDR3 DNA sequence: TGCAGTGCCAATCGGGGACTGTACCAAGAGACCCAGTACTTC. V gene TRBV20-1 combines with J gene TRBJ2-5; possible D gene TRBD2, 6 bases. Germline values: CDR1 DFQATT, CDR2 SNEGSKA (reference sequence). V shed 6 bases and J shed 0 bases, with 14 bases lying between them. The CDR3 is made up of 14 amino acids.

This clonotype was seen more than once but under ten times. This chain uses TRBV29-1 with TRBJ2-5; D assignment may be TRBD1 or TRBD2 (5 bases each). The length of the CDR3 is 13 residues. The V end lost 7 bases, the J end lost 1 base, and 13 bases lay between the germline ends. CDR1 is SQVTM, CDR2 ANQGSEA, per germline. The CDR3 coding sequence is TGCAGCGCCCACCGGGACCTCCAAGAGACCCAGTACTTC. This gives the protein CSAHRDLQETQYF. Looking up the rest from reference TRBV29-1 and TRBJ2-5 gives the full variable domain: SAVISQKPSRDICQRGTSLTIQCQVDSQVTMMFWYRQQPGQSLTLIATANQGSEATYESGFVIDKFPISRPNLTFSTLTVSNMSPEDSSIYLCSAHRDLQETQYFGPGTRLLVL.

This clonotype occurred a few times. The V gene is TRBV10-3, the J gene TRBJ1-2, with D unclear. This CDR3 is 13 amino acids long. The germline gives CDR1 ENHRY, CDR2 SYGVKD. V was cut by 3 bases and J by 10 bases, with 15 bases left in between. The CDR3: CAISDGVGEAYTF. The CDR3 DNA sequence: TGTGCCATCAGTGACGGGGTGGGAGAGGCCTACACCTTC.

This clonotype appeared a few times. This chain links TRBV20-1 with TRBJ2-5; TRBD1 might be the D (5 bases). Trimming took off 3 bases at V and 5 bases at J, with 13 bases between the two ends. Germline CDR1 is DFQATT and CDR2 is SNEGSKA (reference sequence). CDR3 length equals 13 residues. The CDR3 here is CSAREQGRETQYF. CDR3 DNA: TGCAGTGCTAGGGAGCAGGGAAGGGAGACCCAGTACTTC.

This clonotype was seen repeatedly, ten times or more. The genes are TRBV5-8 and TRBJ1-1, with a tentative D call TRBD1 (5 bases). The CDR3 contains 13 residues. The germline gives CDR1 SGHTS, CDR2 YDEGEE. Trimming cost V 5 bases and J 5 bases, with 13 bases left between them. CDR3 region: CASSERGRTEAFF. Written as DNA, the CDR3 is TGTGCCAGCAGTGAAAGGGGCCGGACTGAAGCTTTCTTT.

The sample holds many counts of this clonotype. The rearrangement uses TRBV5-1 and TRBJ1-1; D is undetermined. This CDR3 region has 13 residues. The germline V and J ends were trimmed by 0 bases and 4 bases, with 7 bases remaining between them. The germline gives CDR1 SGHRS, CDR2 YFSETQ. CDR3 amino acids: CASSLDVSTEAFF. The CDR3 DNA sequence: TGCGCCAGCAGCTTGGATGTCAGCACTGAAGCTTTCTTT.

This clonotype was counted many times. The V and J genes are TRBV27 and TRBJ2-7; possibly TRBD2 for D (5 bases). Germline V gene sequence: CDR1 MNHEY, CDR2 SMNVEV (reference sequence). CDR3 length equals 13 residues. Trimming pared 2 bases from V and 2 bases from J, leaving 7 bases between. The CDR3 is CASSLTSTYEQYF. DNA of the CDR3: TGTGCCAGCAGTTTAACTAGTACCTACGAGCAGTACTTC.

This clonotype was recorded many times. The chain carries TRBV5-5 and TRBJ1-5; D ambiguous. Germline values: CDR1 SGHKS, CDR2 YYEKEE (reference sequence). CDR3 length: 15 amino acids. Trimming removed 1 base at V and 0 bases at J, with 8 bases between. The DNA for the CDR3 is TGTGCCAGCAGCTTGTTGGGGATTAGCAATCAGCCCCAGCATTTT. It translates to CASSLLGISNQPQHF. The whole variable domain, filled in from reference TRBV5-5 and TRBJ1-5, reads DAGVTQSPTHLIKTRGQQVTLRCSPISGHKSVSWYQQVLGQGPQFIFQYYEKEERGRGNFPDRFSARQFPNYSSELNVNALLLGDSALYLCASSLLGISNQPQHFGDGTRLSIL.

This clonotype has a count of ten or more. V usage is TRBV4-1 and J usage is TRBJ2-2, with TRBD2 matching 9 bases. CDR3 size: 17 residues. Trimming took 3 bases from V and 5 from J; bases not matched to a gene: 10. Germline V CDR1 and CDR2: MGHRA, YSYEKL. The CDR3 is CASSHPRASGDTGELFF. The DNA for the CDR3 is TGCGCCAGCAGCCACCCACGGGCTAGCGGGGATACCGGGGAGCTGTTTTTT.

This clonotype was picked up many times. This CDR3 is CASSPSGGLADTQYF. In nucleotides, the CDR3 is TGTGCCAGCAGTCCAAGCGGGGGACTCGCAGATACGCAGTATTTT. V usage is TRBV4-2 and J usage is TRBJ2-3, with 8 positions matching TRBD2. This CDR3 contains 15 residues. V was pared by 6 bases and J by 4 bases, with 9 bases of the junction left unmatched. Germline V gives CDR1 LGHNA, CDR2 YNFKEQ.

The chain has TRBV30 and TRBJ1-5; D is unclear. The CDR3 totals 15 residues. Germline CDR1 is GTSNPN and CDR2 is SVGIG (reference sequence). Trimming removed 0 bases from V and 5 bases from J, with 14 bases in between. The CDR3 spells CAWSVRGSYDQPQHF. The CDR3 region has the DNA TGTGCCTGGAGTGTACGAGGGTCCTACGATCAGCCCCAGCATTTT. The full variable domain, with the rest looked up from reference TRBV30 and TRBJ1-5, is SQTIHQWPATLVQPVGSPLSLECTVEGTSNPNLYWYRQAAGRGLQLLFYSVGIGQISSEVPQNLSASRPQDRQFILSSKKLLLSDSGFYLCAWSVRGSYDQPQHFGDGTRLSIL.

The gene calls are TRBV13 and TRBJ1-1; TRBD1 matches 8 bases. With V trimmed by 4 bases and J by 0 bases, 10 bases remained unmatched. The CDR3 is 17 residues long. CDR1 PRHDT and CDR2 FYEKMQ come from the germline V gene (reference sequence). The CDR3 DNA is TGTGCCAGCAGCTCCCGACAGGGGAGTTTCATGAACACTGAAGCTTTCTTT. Its protein product is CASSSRQGSFMNTEAFF.

This clonotype was detected many times. The gene calls are TRBV7-9 and TRBJ2-3; D might be TRBD1 or TRBD2, each matching 5 bases. Germline-derived CDR1 and CDR2 are SEHNR and FQNEAQ (reference sequence). V was shortened by 1 base and J by 5 bases, with 13 bases between the two germline ends. The CDR3 is 15 amino acids. The CDR3 DNA follows: TGTGCCAGCAGCTTAGTAGACGGGGCGCAAGATACGCAGTATTTT. It is translated as CASSLVDGAQDTQYF.

The table lists this clonotype with many counts. The chain employs TRBV2 and TRBJ2-2, with D perhaps being TRBD1 or TRBD2 (6 bases each). The CDR3 spans 15 residues. V gave up 6 bases and J gave up 5 bases, with 16 bases separating them. CDR1 and CDR2 (germline): SNHLY, FYNNEI. CDR3 sequence (DNA): TGTGCCAGCAGCGCCGGGAGAGGGGGAACCGGGGAGCTGTTTTTT. It is translated as CASSAGRGGTGELFF.

There are many counts of this clonotype. This chain links TRBV10-3 with TRBJ1-1; 8 positions agree with TRBD1. V was clipped by 2 bases and J by 3 bases; unmatched bases: 11. Per the germline V gene, CDR1 is ENHRY and CDR2 is SYGVKD. This CDR3 spans 17 amino acids. CDR3 sequence reads: CAISEVLDRAEDTEAFF. CDR3 DNA sequence: TGTGCCATCAGTGAGGTACTGGACAGGGCGGAGGACACTGAAGCTTTCTTT.